Listed below are T cell receptor beta chains from one sample, sequenced in a study of PD-1 blockade in classical Hodgkin lymphoma. The assay was immunoSEQ multiplex PCR, and TCRdb's table has in-frame clones only and misses some. The table lists approximately 65,000 clones, approximately 92% of them singletons. The starting material was peripheral blood mononuclear cells (PBMCs), obtained before the fourth cycle of nivolumab. These receptors all stem from a human donor with classical Hodgkin lymphoma. The conserved cysteine and the conserved F or W are not part of the CDR3 here. The D gene is left open where the match is weak. A clone size is listed for some rows: how often the clone was seen (once, few, many), or a class if it is expanded.

D | size | V | CDR3
- | - | TRBV14 | ASSPTWSYEQY
- | - | TRBV6-6 | ASSYSGPYEAF
- | - | TRBV18 | ASLGEKYEQY
- | - | TRBV29-1 | SVFGSTDTQY
- | - | TRBV5-4 | ASNLEDKDTEAF
- | - | TRBV2 | ASGSGTSLS
TRBD2 | - | TRBV4-2 | ASSQSGLGSYEQY
TRBD2 | - | TRBV28 | ASSLRGAERGDTQY
TRBD1 | - | TRBV5-4 | ASSWTGAPARGYT
- | - | TRBV27 | ASRRGSTEAF
- | - | TRBV6-6 | ASSYGSEQGGYT
- | - | TRBV7-9 | ASSSNPYEQY
- | - | TRBV27 | ASSGQFRRIYEQY
- | - | TRBV28 | ASRIVGNTEAF
TRBD1 | - | TRBV7-6 | ASSLAGQAPWTGELF
- | once | TRBV4-1 | ASSQGSDTQY
- | - | TRBV6-1 | ASSGQASSNEKLF
- | - | TRBV7-3 | ASSLGLGGTDTQY
- | - | TRBV18 | ASSPLGRETQY
TRBD1 | - | TRBV7-8 | ASSRDSNYGYT
TRBD1 | - | TRBV6-1 | ASSARTGLGISNQPQH
- | - | TRBV29-1 | SVVTAYGYT
TRBD2 | once | TRBV27 | ASSWSYPGLAGGGQF
- | - | TRBV23-1 | ASSQSKRVENQPQH
- | - | TRBV5-1 | ASTPTQTGKHQPQH
- | - | TRBV21-1 | ASSRDRAVLAKNIQY
- | - | TRBV19 | ASSIAGQYNEQF
TRBD2 | - | TRBV7-9 | ASSPRLAGGREDTQY
- | - | TRBV25-1 | ASSRIRGEDTQY
TRBD2 | - | TRBV4-1 | ASSPSLGLAGTTYNEQF
TRBD2 | - | TRBV4-1 | ASRTTSVPYNEQF
TRBD1 | - | TRBV28 | ASRPRDSSYNSPLH
TRBD2 | - | TRBV5-1 | ASSLVGLAGLDYEQY
TRBD1 | - | TRBV5-1 | ASSLAMGQGLNEQF
TRBD1 | few | TRBV4-2 | ASSQGGGRTGELF
TRBD1 | - | TRBV2 | ASRQSGGSTGELF
TRBD2 | - | TRBV28 | ASSPRTSGFSSYEQY
- | - | TRBV5-1 | ASSLGGQGPYEQY
- | - | TRBV6-1 | ASRGLYSNQPQH
- | - | TRBV9 | ASSVGQGSNQPQH
- | once | TRBV5-1 | ASSLARSSYNEQF
TRBD2 | - | TRBV19 | ASSPTGLSTDTQY
TRBD1 | - | TRBV6-6 | ASKTGTVNTEAF
TRBD1 | - | TRBV5-4 | ASSIGTGDTYEQY
TRBD2 | - | TRBV4-1 | ASSQERLAGETQY
- | - | TRBV28 | ASSGGGVGDTEAF
- | - | TRBV7-7 | ASSRGLAGTQY
- | - | TRBV9 | ASSVGGRDTQY
- | - | TRBV10-3 | AISESLIGADTQY
- | - | TRBV15 | ATSARTGTTTYEQY
- | - | TRBV18 | ASSPPYTGMNTEAF
TRBD1 | - | TRBV6-5 | ASRDRGNTIY
- | few | TRBV28 | ASKSLGETQY
TRBD1 | - | TRBV15 | ATSGEILGTGFSYEQY
TRBD2 | - | TRBV10-1 | ASSREGYTEQF